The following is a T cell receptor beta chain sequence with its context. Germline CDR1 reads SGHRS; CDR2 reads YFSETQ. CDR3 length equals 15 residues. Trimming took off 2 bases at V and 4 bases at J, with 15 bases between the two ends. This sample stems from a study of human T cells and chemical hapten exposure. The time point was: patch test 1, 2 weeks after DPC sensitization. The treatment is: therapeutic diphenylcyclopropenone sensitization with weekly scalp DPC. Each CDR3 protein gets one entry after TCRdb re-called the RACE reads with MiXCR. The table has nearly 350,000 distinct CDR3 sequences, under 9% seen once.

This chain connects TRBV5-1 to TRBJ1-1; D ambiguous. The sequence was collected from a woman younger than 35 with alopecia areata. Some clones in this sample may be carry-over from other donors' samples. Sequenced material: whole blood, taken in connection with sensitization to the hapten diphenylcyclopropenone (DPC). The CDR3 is CASSFPDRAPTEAFF. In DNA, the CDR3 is TGCGCCAGCAGCTTTCCAGACCGAGCCCCCACTGAAGCTTTCTTT.